This T cell receptor (beta chain) was recorded in a study of blood T cell repertoires in COVID-19. As for the study in general: Samples taken during acute and convalescent COVID-19 were collected in the United States, Italy and Spain. T cells, B-cell-depleted T cells, or PBMCs supplied cDNA or gDNA.

Per the study methods: Estimated nucleated cell counts came from reference gene primer amplification. Assay: immunoSEQ multiplex PCR; the TCRdb copy retains only in-frame clones and omits some. That table is the source of V, J and clone size, and D and trimming were worked out from the DNA. The top ten hold 1% of the sample, which has some 310,000 clones, roughly 84% seen once. The CDR3 has 14 residues. Per the germline V gene, CDR1 is ENHRY and CDR2 is SYGVKD. The germline V and J ends were trimmed by 6 bases and 3 bases, with 14 bases remaining between them. The sequence was collected from a man over 45 with active or convalescent COVID-19. This chain joins TRBV10-3 and TRBJ1-2, with D tentatively TRBD1 (6 bases). The sequencing input was peripheral blood. Here the CDR3 DNA reads TGTGCCATCAGACAACAGGGAGTGGACTATGGCTACACCTTC. Amino acids: CAIRQQGVDYGYTF.